This T cell receptor (beta chain) stems from a study of CD8 T cells in ankylosing spondylitis. The sample holds many counts of this clonotype. Its matching antigen is unknown. Quantitative 5'-RACE was performed with molecular barcodes, and it yielded the TCR beta libraries. In TCRdb, the 5' RACE reads were re-called with MiXCR into one record per CDR3 protein. The repertoire holds roughly 700,000 distinct CDR3 sequences, with 15% to 20% as singletons. Study outcomes and limitations: Ankylosing spondylitis blood appeared to carry a characteristic TCR beta motif of several highly homologous variants.

Germline V gene data show CDR1 as SEHNR and CDR2 as FQNEAQ (reference sequence). The CDR3 runs to 13 residues. Deletions cut 3 bases from V and 3 bases from J, with 8 bases between. V is TRBV7-9 and J is TRBJ1-2; weak D call: TRBD1 (5 bases). What was sequenced was blood, either unsorted or a sorted T cell fraction (not recorded which). The receptor's source is a male donor with ankylosing spondylitis. This CDR3 reads CASSFDRDYGYTF. The CDR3 DNA follows: TGTGCCAGCAGCTTCGACAGAGACTATGGCTACACCTTC.